This T cell receptor (beta chain) was profiled in a study of OX40 agonist ivuxolimab in advanced cancers. Turning to the study itself: In this cohort, patients received ivuxolimab, an agonistic anti-OX40 (CD134) antibody.

A few counts support this clone. Its target is unknown. Regarding the study as a whole: Some nonresponders additionally presented with little normalized T-cell clonal expansion.

The data were produced by immunoSEQ multiplex PCR, yet TCRdb's version contains in-frame clones alone and is incomplete. The table lists under 85,000 clones, about 73% of them singletons. This CDR3 contains 17 residues. Germline assignment: CDR1 LGHNA and CDR2 YSLEER. Germline trimming cut 0 bases from V and 7 bases from J; bases unmatched to any gene: 11. The investigators sampled blood at baseline, at cycle 4 day 1, and at cycle 7 day 1. This receptor was taken from an adult with an advanced solid tumor such as melanoma, head and neck, liver or kidney cancer. The rearrangement uses TRBV4-3 and TRBJ1-4, with 7 positions matching TRBD1. The sequenced sample was CD4+ or CD8+ T cells sorted from blood, obtained in a trial of the OX40 agonist ivuxolimab. CDR3 amino acids: CASSQDLKGAGGEKLFF. The CDR3 bases are TGCGCCAGCAGCCAAGATCTGAAGGGGGCGGGTGGTGAAAAACTGTTTTTT.